This passage covers 31 T cell receptor beta chains from one sample sequenced in a study of blood T cell repertoires in COVID-19. Produced via immunoSEQ multiplex PCR; TCRdb's table is partial and in-frame only. The table shows 200,000 or so clones, with 84% occurring only once. Sequences were obtained from peripheral blood. These receptors were obtained from a woman between 65 and 79 years old with active or convalescent COVID-19.

This clone has only a few counts. V is TRBV6-5 and J is TRBJ1-4; possibly TRBD1 for D (5 bases). Germline V gene sequence: CDR1 MNHEY, CDR2 SVGAGI. The CDR3 loop spans 14 amino acids. Trimming pared 5 bases from V and 10 bases from J, leaving 17 bases between. The CDR3 coding sequence is TGTGCCAGCAGTCTCCAGAGGGTCGGGGGAAAACTGTTTTTT. Translation: CASSLQRVGGKLFF.

The chain uses TRBV9 and TRBJ2-5, with TRBD2 matching 10 bases. Germline loops: CDR1 SGDLS, CDR2 YYNGEE. V lost 0 bases, J lost 4 bases, and 6 bases stayed unmatched. The CDR3 is 16 residues long. This CDR3 is CASSVDQAGGVETQYF. The CDR3 DNA follows: TGTGCCAGCAGCGTAGATCAAGCGGGAGGGGTAGAGACCCAGTACTTC.

About this clone itself: An end of the junction differs from the germline gene, which may be a read error. The chain employs TRBV6-5 and TRBJ1-2; no clear D. The CDR3 runs 11 residues. CDR1 and CDR2 from the germline V gene are MNHEY and SVGAGI. CDR3 sequence: CASSQPGPEGF. CDR3 coding DNA: TGTGCCAGCAGTCAGCCGGGCCCCGAGGGATTC.

The CDR3 DNA reads TGTGCCAGCAGCCTAGTATCCGGGAGTCGAGAGACCCAGTACTTC. Translation gives CASSLVSGSRETQYF. This chain connects TRBV28 to TRBJ2-5; D possibly corresponds to TRBD2 (6 bases). With 6 bases removed from V and 4 bases from J, the gap between germline ends came to 18 bases. The length of the CDR3 is 15 residues. Germline V gives CDR1 MDHEN, CDR2 SYDVKM.

The chain links TRBV6-5 to TRBJ2-3; TRBD2 agrees at 7 bases. Germline CDR1 MNHEY, CDR2 SVGAGI. Trimming removed 6 bases from V and 5 bases from J; junction bases left unmatched: 11. This CDR3 contains 15 residues. For the CDR3, the DNA is TGTGCCAGCAGACGACTAGCCGATCGAAGAGATACGCAGTATTTT. It translates to CASRRLADRRDTQYF.

J is TRBJ1-4 and V is TRBV29-1; D is ambiguous. Germline CDR1 reads SQVTM; CDR2 reads ANQGSEA. V was clipped by 0 bases and J by 7 bases, with 6 bases between them. CDR3 size: 12 residues. Here the CDR3 reads CSVEDASEKLFF. The CDR3 region has the DNA TGCAGCGTTGAAGATGCGAGTGAAAAACTGTTTTTT.

This clone was picked up a small number of times. V and J are TRBV4-2 and TRBJ2-3, with 9 bases fitting TRBD1. The germline V gene has CDR1 LGHNA and CDR2 YNFKEQ. The V gene end was trimmed by 0 bases and the J gene end by 2 bases; junction bases not matched to a gene: 3. CDR3 size: 16 residues. CDR3 loop: CASSQEDRGITDTQYF. In nucleotides, the CDR3 is TGTGCCAGCAGCCAAGAGGACAGGGGTATCACAGATACGCAGTATTTT.

The genes are TRBV27 and TRBJ2-7, with D tentatively TRBD1 (6 bases). V shed 7 bases and J shed 2 bases, with 18 bases lying between them. CDR3 length: 15 residues. Germline values: CDR1 MNHEY, CDR2 SMNVEV (reference sequence). The CDR3 DNA sequence: TGTGCCAGCACCCCTGGATGGGACACAGCCTACGAGCAGTACTTC. This encodes CASTPGWDTAYEQYF.

V and J are TRBV7-9 and TRBJ2-7, with 8 bases matching TRBD2. The CDR3 totals 15 residues. CDR1 SEHNR and CDR2 FQNEAQ come from the germline V gene (reference sequence). V dropped 2 bases and J dropped 5; count of bases not matched to a gene: 8. CDR3 DNA sequence: TGTGCCAGCAGCTTACTAGCGGGTGCTTGGGACGAGCAGTACTTC. Protein sequence: CASSLLAGAWDEQYF.

V usage is TRBV19 and J usage is TRBJ2-3; 8 positions match TRBD1. Germline CDR1 LNHDA, CDR2 SQIVND (reference sequence). The junction had 8 bases not matched to a gene; V was cut back by 3 bases and J by 3 bases. This CDR3 region has 16 residues. CDR3 sequence: CASSISRTGSTDTQYF. Written as DNA, the CDR3 is TGTGCCAGTAGTATCAGCAGGACAGGGTCTACAGATACGCAGTATTTT.

The gene calls are TRBV5-6 and TRBJ2-7; TRBD2 matches 14 bases. J gave up 2 bases and V 1 base, and 2 bases lay outside the gene matches. This CDR3 region has 16 residues. Germline CDR1 SGHDT, CDR2 YYEEEE. CDR3 sequence (DNA): TGTGCCAGCAGCTTGTTGACTAGCGGGAGGGCCTACGAGCAGTACTTC. Translation: CASSLLTSGRAYEQYF.

The chain joins TRBV5-1 to TRBJ2-7, with 7 bases identical to TRBD2. The ends lost 0 bases at V and 0 bases at J; junction bases unmatched: 3. The germline V gene has CDR1 SGHRS and CDR2 YFSETQ. The CDR3 consists of 15 residues. The CDR3 here is CASSLVGGSSYEQYF. CDR3 sequence (DNA): TGCGCCAGCAGCTTGGTCGGCGGGAGCTCCTACGAGCAGTACTTC.

In this sample, this clone turned up once. The chain is built from TRBV5-1 and TRBJ1-2; TRBD1 might be the D (5 bases). The V gene lost 0 bases and the J gene lost 5 bases, with 14 bases spanning the gap. CDR1 and CDR2 (germline): SGHRS, YFSETQ. This CDR3 comprises 15 residues. In DNA form, the CDR3 reads TGCGCCAGCAGCTTGGGTGGGGCCGATAATTATGGCTACACCTTC. Protein: CASSLGGADNYGYTF.

The chain recombines TRBV29-1 with TRBJ2-5; maybe TRBD2 (6 bases). V was clipped by 7 bases and J by 5 bases, with 14 bases between them. The CDR3 runs to 12 residues. Per germline, CDR1 SQVTM and CDR2 ANQGSEA. The CDR3 sequence: CSGGDGGETQYF. DNA for the CDR3: TGCAGCGGTGGGGACGGGGGTGAGACCCAGTACTTC.

J is TRBJ1-6 and V is TRBV5-1, with 7 positions matching TRBD1. This CDR3 has 14 residues. Germline CDR1 SGHRS, CDR2 YFSETQ. V shed 2 bases, J shed 12 bases, and the junction held 8 bases outside the gene matches. Written as DNA, the CDR3 is TGCGCCAGCAGCTTACAGGGGTTCTGGGAACCCCTCCACTTT. Its translation is CASSLQGFWEPLHF.

The chain links TRBV28 to TRBJ1-1; 9 bases are a match to TRBD1. The J segment lost 4 bases and the V segment lost 8 bases, leaving 17 bases of the junction unmatched. This CDR3 comprises 17 residues. Germline V CDR1 and CDR2: MDHEN, SYDVKM. In nucleotides, the CDR3 is TGTGCCAGCCCCCCGGGACAGGGCCACTCCGCACCCACTGAAGCTTTCTTT. Translating gives CASPPGQGHSAPTEAFF.

This clone was detected only a few times. The V call is TRBV7-9, the J call TRBJ1-1, with TRBD1 matching over 7 bases. The trim removed 5 bases at V and 5 bases at J, leaving 14 bases unmatched. The CDR3 covers 16 residues. CDR1 SEHNR and CDR2 FQNEAQ come from the germline V gene (reference sequence). The CDR3 protein is CASSPPTGSAGTEAFF. CDR3 DNA: TGTGCCAGCAGCCCTCCGACAGGGAGTGCGGGAACTGAAGCTTTCTTT.

This chain joins TRBV7-6 and TRBJ2-2; D call uncertain. Per germline, CDR1 SGHVS and CDR2 FNYEAQ. The CDR3 is 13 amino acids. Trimming cost V 2 bases and J 8 bases, with 9 bases left between them. CDR3 protein: CASSLSRRGELFF. The CDR3 DNA is TGTGCCAGCAGCTTATCGCGTCGGGGGGAGCTGTTTTTT.

V gene TRBV5-4 combines with J gene TRBJ2-3; tentative D call: TRBD1 (6 bases). Trimming removed 1 base at V and 0 bases at J, with 6 bases between. There are 14 residues in the CDR3. The V gene's germline CDR1 is SGHNT and CDR2 YYREEE (reference sequence). The DNA of the CDR3 is TGTGCCAGCAGCTTGACAGGGAGCACAGATACGCAGTATTTT. Protein sequence: CASSLTGSTDTQYF. Full variable domain (outside the CDR3, taken from reference TRBV5-4 and TRBJ2-3): ETGVTQSPTHLIKTRGQQVTLRCSSQSGHNTVSWYQQALGQGPQFIFQYYREEENGRGNFPPRFSGLQFPNYSSELNVNALELDDSALYLCASSLTGSTDTQYFGPGTRLTVL.

The chain couples TRBV30 to TRBJ2-7, with no clear D. The V and J ends lost 2 bases and 2 bases respectively, with 13 bases between them. The CDR3 totals 14 residues. Looked up from germline, CDR1 is GTSNPN and CDR2 is SVGIG (reference sequence). The CDR3 DNA reads TGTGCCTGGAGTTCACGACATCAAGCCTACGAGCAGTACTTC. Its translation is CAWSSRHQAYEQYF.

The chain has TRBV3-1 (or the pseudogene TRBV3-2) and TRBJ2-2; TRBD2 is a possible D gene (6 bases). This CDR3 is 14 amino acids long. Per germline, CDR1 LGHDT and CDR2 YNNKEL (reference sequence). Deletions cut 4 bases from V and 9 bases from J, with 15 bases between. Here the CDR3 reads CASSPAGGRRELFF. As DNA, the CDR3 is TGTGCCAGCAGCCCAGCGGGTGGTCGCCGGGAGCTGTTTTTT.

V and J are TRBV7-9 and TRBJ2-3, with 8 bases identical to TRBD2. V shed 1 base and J 1 base; nucleotides not matched to a gene: 4. The CDR3 runs to 16 residues. Germline assignment: CDR1 SEHNR and CDR2 FQNEAQ (reference sequence). CDR3 in DNA: TGTGCCAGCAGCTTAGGAGCGGGAGAGGGCACAGATACGCAGTATTTT. This codes for CASSLGAGEGTDTQYF.

This chain uses TRBV6-5 with TRBJ1-2; a weak D match, TRBD1 (6 bases). The germline CDR1 and CDR2 sequences are MNHEY and SVGAGI. This CDR3 contains 15 residues. The ends were cut back, 5 bases at V and 1 base at J, with 14 bases in the middle. CDR3: CASSLGQPFNYGYTF. CDR3 sequence (DNA): TGTGCCAGCAGTCTGGGACAACCCTTTAACTATGGCTACACCTTC.

The chain has TRBV6-5 and TRBJ2-1, with 9 bases aligning to TRBD1. The CDR3 runs to 14 residues. Per the germline V gene, CDR1 is MNHEY and CDR2 is SVGAGI. With 6 bases clipped from V and 8 bases from J, the junction kept 8 bases outside the gene matches. The CDR3 sequence is CASSPGTGRHEQFF. The CDR3 DNA is TGTGCCAGCAGCCCCGGGACAGGGAGGCATGAGCAGTTCTTC.

The chain joins TRBV6-6 to TRBJ2-1; 8 positions agree with TRBD1. The germline V gene has CDR1 MNHNY and CDR2 SVGAGI (reference sequence). This CDR3 has 16 residues. V shed 3 bases and J 1 base; nucleotides not matched to a gene: 5. CDR3 region: CASSYHTGGSYNEQFF. In nucleotides, the CDR3 is TGTGCCAGCAGTTATCATACAGGGGGGTCCTACAATGAGCAGTTCTTC.

This chain uses TRBV6-4 with TRBJ1-1; 7 bases fit TRBD1. Trimming took 6 bases from V and 7 from J; bases not matched to a gene: 11. The CDR3 is 14 residues long. The germline gives CDR1 MRHNA, CDR2 SNTAGT. The CDR3 reads CASRDRRGAGEAFF. CDR3 nucleotides: TGTGCCAGCAGGGACAGGAGGGGAGCGGGTGAAGCTTTCTTT.

The DNA for the CDR3 is TGTGCCAGCAGTGAAGTCTTTGGGGACAGGGGGCCGAGGGAAAAACTGTTTTTT. Translated, it gives CASSEVFGDRGPREKLFF. The rearrangement joins TRBV6-1 to TRBJ1-4; 12 bases agree with TRBD1. CDR1 MNHNS and CDR2 SASEGT come from the germline V gene. V lost 1 base and J lost 8; bases outside the gene matches: 11. CDR3 length: 18 amino acids.

The chain recombines TRBV9 with TRBJ2-1; TRBD2 matches 7 bases. The CDR3 spans 19 residues. The V gene's germline CDR1 is SGDLS and CDR2 YYNGEE. J lost 0 bases, V lost 1 base, and 13 bases had no gene match. CDR3 DNA sequence: TGTGCCAGCAGCGTAAAAGCGGGAAAGGGGAGAAACTCCTACAATGAGCAGTTCTTC. As protein: CASSVKAGKGRNSYNEQFF.

V usage is TRBV18 and J usage is TRBJ2-3; 9 bases map to TRBD2. Trimming cost V 2 bases and J 6 bases; bases outside gene matches: 6. The CDR3 is 15 residues long. Germline CDR1 reads KGHSH; CDR2 reads LQKENI. The CDR3 DNA sequence: TGTGCCAGCTCACCAACCGCGGGAGGGGCGGATACGCAGTATTTT. Translated: CASSPTAGGADTQYF.

The chain has TRBV24-1 and TRBJ2-5; the match to TRBD1 covers 7 bases. Germline V gene data show CDR1 as KGHDR and CDR2 as SFDVKD. This CDR3 has 17 amino acids. After removal of 7 bases from V and 5 bases from J, the junction contained 18 bases not matched to a gene. CDR3 nucleotides: TGTGCCACCAGCGTATCCGGGCTAGGGGGCGTTGGGGAGACCCAGTACTTC. It codes for CATSVSGLGGVGETQYF.

The chain joins TRBV28 to TRBJ2-7, with 7 bases that match TRBD2. With 6 bases clipped from V and 3 bases from J, the junction kept 11 bases outside the gene matches. The CDR3 is 15 amino acids. Germline values: CDR1 MDHEN, CDR2 SYDVKM. CDR3 DNA: TGTGCCAGCAGCCCCGGGGGGAGGGTTGACTACGAGCAGTACTTC. Its protein product is CASSPGGRVDYEQYF. Filled out from reference TRBV28 and TRBJ2-7, the complete variable domain reads DVKVTQSSRYLVKRTGEKVFLECVQDMDHENMFWYRQDPGLGLRLIYFSYDVKMKEKGDIPEGYSVSREKKERFSLILESASTNQTSMYLCASSPGGRVDYEQYFGPGTRLTVT.